The 9 T cell receptor beta chains reported below all come from one sample, sequenced in a study of cytomegalovirus exposure and HLA in healthy donors. The PCR used 60 Vbeta and 13 Jbeta primers. The table came from immunoSEQ multiplex PCR; TCRdb's copy has only in-frame clones and leaves some out. The sample yields about 88,000 clones, about 77% seen once. The sample consisted of PBMCs. These TCRs come from a woman in her forties in good health and CMV-seronegative.

The rearrangement links TRBV6-1 to TRBJ1-6, with 7 nucleotides matching TRBD1. CDR3 length equals 16 residues. Looked up from germline, CDR1 is MNHNS and CDR2 is SASEGT. J was trimmed by 9 bases and V by 4 bases; bases with no gene match: 12. The CDR3 here is CASSVSPQGGGSPLHF. CDR3 DNA: TGTGCCAGCAGTGTAAGTCCCCAGGGGGGAGGTTCACCCCTCCACTTT.

The chain links TRBV19 to TRBJ1-1, with TRBD1 identical over 8 bases. CDR1 is LNHDA, CDR2 SQIVND, per germline (reference sequence). J lost 5 bases, V lost 10 bases, and 12 bases had no gene match. The CDR3 runs to 14 residues. The DNA for the CDR3 is TGTGCCAACCAGATTCGGACAGGGAGTACTGAAGCTTTCTTT. Encoded protein: CANQIRTGSTEAFF.

The rearrangement links TRBV5-1 to TRBJ2-3; possible D gene TRBD1, 6 bases. The CDR3 length is 14 residues. The V end was cut by 4 bases, the J end by 6 bases, with 15 bases between. Per germline, CDR1 SGHRS and CDR2 YFSETQ. The CDR3 spells CASSPVGQGDTQYF. CDR3 nucleotide sequence: TGCGCCAGCAGCCCGGTGGGCCAGGGGGATACGCAGTATTTT.

This clone was seen only a few times. V is TRBV9 and J is TRBJ2-3; 16 positions match TRBD2. The V and J ends lost 3 bases and 13 bases, in that order; junction bases with no gene match: 8. The germline gives CDR1 SGDLS, CDR2 YYNGEE. CDR3 length: 15 amino acids. CDR3 coding DNA: TGTGCCAGCAGCGCGGCCGGGACTAGCGGGGGGGCCGAGTATTTT. Translating gives CASSAAGTSGGAEYF.

V gene TRBV7-2 combines with J gene TRBJ2-7, with 11 bases that match TRBD2. This CDR3 spans 16 amino acids. Germline V gene lookup returns CDR1 SGHTA and CDR2 FQGNSA. Trimming removed 5 bases from V and 2 bases from J; junction bases left unmatched: 8. CDR3 protein: CASSPRTSGRPYEQYF. The CDR3 DNA follows: TGTGCCAGCAGCCCGCGGACTAGCGGGCGGCCCTACGAGCAGTACTTC.

The chain recombines TRBV7-9 with TRBJ1-1; D not certain. The CDR3 contains 12 residues. V was shortened by 4 bases and J by 8 bases, with 11 bases between the two germline ends. Germline V gene sequence: CDR1 SEHNR, CDR2 FQNEAQ (reference sequence). The CDR3 DNA sequence: TGTGCCAGCAGCTACCGGGATCTCGAAGCTTTCTTT. This codes for CASSYRDLEAFF.

The chain is built from TRBV29-1 and TRBJ1-3, with D perhaps matching TRBD1 (6 bases). The V gene's germline CDR1 is SQVTM and CDR2 ANQGSEA. V lost 6 bases and J lost 1, with 10 bases in between. The CDR3 loop spans 13 amino acids. The CDR3 nucleotides read TGCAGCGTCAGGGGTACATCTGGAAACACCATATATTTT. Amino acid sequence: CSVRGTSGNTIYF.

This clone was counted once. V and J are TRBV7-3 and TRBJ2-1; 7 nucleotides line up with TRBD2. Germline V gene sequence: CDR1 SGHTA, CDR2 FQGTGA. V shed 2 bases, J shed 6 bases, and the junction held 13 bases outside the gene matches. This CDR3 has 17 residues. CDR3 bases: TGTGCCAGCAGCTTAGGGGCTAGCGGAGAATTCGCCAATGAGCAGTTCTTC. Its translation: CASSLGASGEFANEQFF.

This chain uses TRBV19 with TRBJ1-1, with a weak D call TRBD1 (5 bases). The CDR3 length is 14 residues. Germline V gene data show CDR1 as LNHDA and CDR2 as SQIVND (reference sequence). V was cut by 7 bases and J by 4 bases, with 16 bases left in between. CDR3 sequence (DNA): TGTGCCAGTAACAGACTAATGGGGGGCACTGAAGCTTTCTTT. Residues: CASNRLMGGTEAFF.